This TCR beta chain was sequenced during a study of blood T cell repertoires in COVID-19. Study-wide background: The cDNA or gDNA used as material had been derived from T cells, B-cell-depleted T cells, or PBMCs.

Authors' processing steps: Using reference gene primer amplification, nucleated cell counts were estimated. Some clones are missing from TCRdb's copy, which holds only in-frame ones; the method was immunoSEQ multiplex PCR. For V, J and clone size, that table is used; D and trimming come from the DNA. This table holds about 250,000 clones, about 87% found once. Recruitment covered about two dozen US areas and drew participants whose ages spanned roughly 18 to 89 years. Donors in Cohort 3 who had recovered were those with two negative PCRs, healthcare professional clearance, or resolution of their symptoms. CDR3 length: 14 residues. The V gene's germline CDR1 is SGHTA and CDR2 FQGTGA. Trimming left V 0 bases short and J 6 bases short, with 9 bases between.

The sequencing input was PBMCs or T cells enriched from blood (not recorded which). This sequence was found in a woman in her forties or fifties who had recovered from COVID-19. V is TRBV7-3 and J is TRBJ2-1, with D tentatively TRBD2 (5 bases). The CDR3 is CASSLTYTSNEQFF. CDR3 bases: TGTGCCAGCAGCTTAACGTATACTAGCAATGAGCAGTTCTTC. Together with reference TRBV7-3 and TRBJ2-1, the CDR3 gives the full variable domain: GAGVSQTPSNKVTEKGKYVELRCDPISGHTALYWYRQSLGQGPEFLIYFQGTGAADDSGLPNDRFFAVRPEGSVSTLKIQRTERGDSAVYLCASSLTYTSNEQFFGPGTRLTVL.